This TCR beta chain was documented in a study of blood T cell repertoires in COVID-19 (dated by TCRdb to the early 2020s). Background on the whole study: Samples covering the acute and convalescent phases of COVID-19 were provided by collaborators in the United States, Italy and Spain. The material from the prospective study consisted of cDNA or gDNA derived from T cells, B-cell-depleted T cells, or PBMCs. The dataset comprised deeply sampled blood TCRbeta repertoires from subjects exposed to, actively infected with, or recovered from COVID-19. The repertoires were released in a freely available public database meant as a resource for research on the immune response to SARS-CoV-2. Samples were obtained from the ongoing ImmuneRACE study (first 160 participants) and from some 1,200 subjects provided by 6 global collaborators. Nearly every sample came with metadata listing a de-identified subject ID, COVID-19 status, age in years and sex. Where HLA class I and class II types were available, the types were taken from metadata supplied by the sample provider, not from assay-based typing.

In the case of this clone: No antigen is known for it. The input lacks base qualities; no much larger clone sits a single base away.

The immunoSEQ Assay, a bias-controlled multiplex PCR, was used to amplify TCRbeta CDR3 regions from genomic DNA. The authors' pipeline ran thus. Within the assay, amplification of reference gene primers was used to estimate how many nucleated cells each sample contained. To quantify the absolute abundance of each unique TCRbeta CDR3 rearrangement, sequence reads were collapsed and filtered. For each sample, productive Simpson clonality was calculated by taking the square root of Simpson's diversity index across productive rearrangements. Held by TCRdb, this immuneACCESS table contains in-frame sequences only and omits some clones. Under half of the omission traces to an unresolved V gene where checked; the cause of the rest is unknown. That table is the source of V, J and clone size, and D and trimming were worked out from the DNA. Across this sample there are 350,000 or so clones, with 87% seen only once. Approximately 0.93% of the sample belongs to the ten largest clones.

Enrolling through a virtual design, the prospective study's participants ranged in age from roughly 18 to 89 years and lived across more than 20 United States geographic areas. To assign participants to cohorts, the prospective study relied on clinical history that participants themselves reported in a screening survey and a study questionnaire. ImmuneRACE Cohort 3 recovered participants were defined by two consecutive negative NP/OP PCR tests, healthcare professional clearance, or symptom resolution. In the prospective study, whole blood, serum and a nasopharyngeal or oropharyngeal swab were collected from each participant by mobile phlebotomists. Participants in the prospective study had the option to provide additional blood draws and questionnaires over an approximately two-month period. Prospective study blood samples were shipped either frozen or at room temperature before DNA extraction.

Points the paper makes about the study in general: The amount of clinical and demographic metadata varied by source and participant and was provided uncurated.

The V end loses 5 bases and the J end loses 5 bases, and a stretch of 10 bases separates them. As encoded in the germline V gene, CDR1 is SGHAT while CDR2 is FQNNGV. The CDR3 holds 12 amino acids from the cysteine to the phenylalanine. The sequence is cut down to CDR3 DNA, 36 bases in frame from base 1. The chain is encoded by TRBV11-2 joined to TRBJ2-7, with a tentative D gene TRBD1 over 6 matching bases. This TCR was recovered from a woman in her thirties who had recovered from COVID-19. The sequenced material came from PBMCs or T cells enriched from blood (not recorded which). The CDR3 protein: CASSPGTHEQYF. The DNA reads as follows: TGTGCCAGCAGCCCGGGGACACACGAGCAGTACTTC.